These 20 T cell receptor beta chains came from one sample sequenced in a study of cytomegalovirus exposure and HLA in healthy donors. Profiling relied on immunoSEQ multiplex PCR, and the TCRdb table lists in-frame clones only, not all of them. The sample has 90,000 to 150,000 clones; roughly 83% are singletons. Sequencing was carried out using PBMCs. The receptors derive from a man aged 18 to 29 in good health and CMV-seronegative.

The chain has TRBV5-6 and TRBJ1-3; possible D gene TRBD1, 5 bases. There are 15 residues in the CDR3. Germline CDR1 reads SGHDT; CDR2 reads YYEEEE. The germline V and J ends were trimmed by 3 bases and 0 bases, with 10 bases remaining between them. CDR3 loop: CASSSNRLSGNTIYF. DNA of the CDR3: TGTGCCAGCAGCTCAAACAGGCTCTCTGGAAACACCATATATTTT.

The J gene is TRBJ2-3, the V gene TRBV6-6, with 10 positions matching TRBD2. Unmatched junction bases numbered 3, after V lost 2 bases and J lost 1 base. This CDR3 has 16 residues. Germline CDR1 reads MNHNY; CDR2 reads SVGAGI (reference sequence). CDR3 region: CASSYVAGGRTDTQYF. The CDR3 nucleotides read TGTGCCAGCAGTTACGTAGCGGGGGGTCGCACAGATACGCAGTATTTT.

This CDR3 reads CASQRGEPQYQETQYF. DNA for the CDR3: TGCGCCAGCCAACGGGGGGAGCCTCAGTACCAAGAGACCCAGTACTTC. The chain combines TRBV5-1 with TRBJ2-5, with 7 bases aligning to TRBD2. CDR1 and CDR2 from the germline V gene are SGHRS and YFSETQ. Trimming took 7 bases from V and 0 from J; bases not matched to a gene: 12. The CDR3 is 16 amino acids.

This clone was detected only once. In DNA, the CDR3 is TGTGCCAGCTCACCACAGGGACAGGGTGGTTGGGCTGAAGCTTTCTTT. Translated, it gives CASSPQGQGGWAEAFF. V gene TRBV18 combines with J gene TRBJ1-1; 9 bases are a match to TRBD1. CDR3 size: 16 residues. After removal of 1 base from V and 6 bases from J, the junction contained 9 bases not matched to a gene. Germline V gene lookup returns CDR1 KGHSH and CDR2 LQKENI.

This chain uses TRBV5-3 with TRBJ1-6; unclear D gene. TRBV5-3 is sorted into the ORF group, with uncertain function. The CDR3 runs to 16 residues. V lost 9 bases to trimming and J lost 7 bases, with 23 bases between them. CDR3 coding DNA: TGTGCCAACCGAAGGATTAGAGACTCGTCAAATTCACCCCTCCACTTT. Residues: CANRRIRDSSNSPLHF.

The J gene is TRBJ1-2, the V gene TRBV30; D gene unclear. The CDR3 is made up of 12 amino acids. V lost 2 bases and J lost 4, with 8 bases in between. CDR1 GTSNPN and CDR2 SVGIG come from the germline V gene (reference sequence). The chain's CDR3 is CAWSPQSYGYTF. As DNA, the CDR3 is TGTGCCTGGAGTCCACAATCCTATGGCTACACCTTC.

V and J are TRBV9 and TRBJ1-1; no reliable D call. This CDR3 is built from 14 residues. Deletions cut 0 bases from V and 6 bases from J, with 12 bases between. Germline assignment: CDR1 SGDLS and CDR2 YYNGEE. The CDR3 sequence is CASSVERGSPEAFF. CDR3 DNA: TGTGCCAGCAGCGTAGAGAGAGGTTCCCCTGAAGCTTTCTTT.

The V and J genes are TRBV27 and TRBJ1-2; 7 nucleotides align to TRBD1. CDR3 length equals 15 residues. Losses at the gene ends were 5 bases for V and 1 base for J; bases not matched to a gene: 7. Germline CDR1 is MNHEY and CDR2 is SMNVEV (reference sequence). The CDR3 reads CASSPRQGINYGYTF. In DNA form, the CDR3 reads TGTGCCAGCAGTCCAAGACAGGGAATTAACTATGGCTACACCTTC.

CDR3 DNA sequence: TGTGCCTGGAGTCTCGCGGACAGGAGGAACACTGAAGCTTTCTTT. Translation: CAWSLADRRNTEAFF. The chain joins TRBV30 to TRBJ1-1; 7 bases are shared with TRBD1. The germline CDR1 and CDR2 sequences are GTSNPN and SVGIG (reference sequence). Trimming removed 2 bases from V and 1 base from J; junction bases left unmatched: 7. The CDR3 has 15 amino acids.

The chain links TRBV5-1 to TRBJ2-7, with 7 bases matching TRBD1. V was pared by 0 bases and J by 7 bases, with 4 bases of the junction left unmatched. The CDR3 totals 13 residues. The germline gives CDR1 SGHRS, CDR2 YFSETQ. The CDR3 region is CASSLGQGREQYF. DNA for the CDR3: TGCGCCAGCAGCTTGGGACAGGGTCGTGAGCAGTACTTC.

V and J are TRBV15 and TRBJ1-4; no definite D call. Trimming stripped 1 base from V and 3 bases from J, with 15 bases between. This CDR3 is 17 amino acids long. Per germline, CDR1 LNHNV and CDR2 YYDKDF (reference sequence). CDR3 in amino acids: CATSRGPVGSSNEKLFF. The CDR3 nucleotides read TGTGCCACCAGCAGAGGACCGGTCGGGTCCTCTAATGAAAAACTGTTTTTT.

The sample holds a few counts of this clone. The chain recombines TRBV30 with TRBJ1-6; 7 bases map to TRBD1. V gave up 5 bases and J gave up 9 bases; unmatched junction bases: 10. Germline CDR1 is GTSNPN and CDR2 is SVGIG (reference sequence). This CDR3 comprises 14 residues. The CDR3 coding sequence is TGTGCCTGGCGCTGGGACAGTCGGGGTTCACCCCTCCACTTT. This encodes CAWRWDSRGSPLHF.

The chain recombines TRBV28 with TRBJ2-7; the match to TRBD1 covers 7 bases. The germline V gene encodes CDR1 MDHEN and CDR2 SYDVKM. The length of the CDR3 is 14 residues. V was pared by 5 bases and J by 4 bases, with 8 bases of the junction left unmatched. CDR3 DNA sequence: TGTGCCAGCAGTCTCGGGACAGCCCTATACGAGCAGTACTTC. Protein product: CASSLGTALYEQYF.

This rearrangement joins TRBV7-9 to TRBJ2-7; D not certain. The V end was cut by 1 base, the J end by 1 base, with 11 bases between. There are 15 residues in the CDR3. The germline gives CDR1 SEHNR, CDR2 FQNEAQ (reference sequence). CDR3 sequence reads: CASSLVSSPSYEQYF. The CDR3, as DNA: TGTGCCAGCAGCTTAGTTAGCTCTCCTTCCTACGAGCAGTACTTC. Drawing the rest from reference TRBV7-9 and TRBJ2-7, the complete variable domain is DTGVSQNPRHKITKRGQNVTFRCDPISEHNRLYWYRQTLGQGPEFLTYFQNEAQLEKSRLLSDRFSAERPKGSFSTLEIQRTEQGDSAMYLCASSLVSSPSYEQYFGPGTRLTVT.

V is TRBV6-1 and J is TRBJ2-7, with 11 bases fitting TRBD1. The CDR3 covers 16 residues. J gave up 0 bases and V 4 bases, and 5 bases lay outside the gene matches. The germline CDR1 and CDR2 sequences are MNHNS and SASEGT. The DNA of the CDR3 is TGTGCCAGCAGTGGACCCGGGACAGGGGGCTCCTACGAGCAGTACTTC. Residues: CASSGPGTGGSYEQYF.

The rearrangement uses TRBV30 and TRBJ2-3, with 7 positions matching TRBD2. V was clipped by 8 bases and J by 8 bases; unmatched bases: 25. The CDR3 is 17 residues long. Germline V gives CDR1 GTSNPN, CDR2 SVGIG (reference sequence). The CDR3 protein is CAGQTLGGTRRVGTQYF. The CDR3 nucleotides read TGTGCCGGACAAACTTTGGGGGGGACCCGCCGCGTGGGTACGCAGTATTTT.

This clone has just one count. This chain uses TRBV6-5 with TRBJ2-1, with D hard to call. Trimming removed 1 base at V and 7 bases at J, with 5 bases between. This CDR3 comprises 12 residues. Germline-derived CDR1 and CDR2 are MNHEY and SVGAGI. The CDR3 DNA reads as TGTGCCAGCAGTTACTTCGGTAATGAGCAGTTCTTC. Translated, it gives CASSYFGNEQFF.

The CDR3 sequence: CASSYSRLQETQYF. In DNA form, the CDR3 reads TGTGCCAGCAGTTATAGTCGGTTGCAAGAGACCCAGTACTTC. The gene calls are TRBV6-5 and TRBJ2-5; no clear D gene. Germline V gives CDR1 MNHEY, CDR2 SVGAGI. V lost 3 bases and J 2 bases, leaving 10 bases between the germline ends. The CDR3 is 14 amino acids.

The chain has TRBV25-1 and TRBJ1-4; a possible D gene is TRBD1 (5 bases). V was trimmed by 5 bases and J by 0 bases, leaving 7 bases between them. CDR3 length: 14 residues. In germline, CDR1 is MGHDK, CDR2 SYGVNS. The CDR3 sequence is CASSPTATNEKLFF. In nucleotides, the CDR3 is TGTGCCAGCAGTCCGACAGCAACTAATGAAAAACTGTTTTTT.

This clone was seen once. The chain recombines TRBV11-3 with TRBJ2-2, with D possibly being TRBD2 (6 bases). The ends were cut back, 1 base at V and 4 bases at J, with 7 bases in the middle. The length of the CDR3 is 14 residues. CDR1 is SGHNT, CDR2 YENEEA, per germline. The CDR3 reads CASSLGRGTGELFF. DNA of the CDR3: TGTGCCAGCAGCTTAGGGCGGGGCACCGGGGAGCTGTTTTTT.